This TCR beta chain emerged from a study of CD8 T cells in ankylosing spondylitis (dated by TCRdb to the late 2010s). About the study as a whole: To find TCR variants linked to disease, the study profiled T cell receptor beta repertoires in ankylosing spondylitis patients and healthy donors. The full study cohort was made up of under 30 ankylosing spondylitis patients and approximately 100 healthy donors. Samples of peripheral blood were taken, and for ankylosing spondylitis patients, synovial fluid was collected as well. The study at large found these results: Some motif variants had previously been reported in the synovial fluid and blood of reactive arthritis patients, which suggests shared mechanisms of disease initiation. According to the report, matched synovial fluid samples from ankylosing spondylitis patients were significantly enriched for the disease-linked clones. The disease-linked clones had a CD8+ phenotype and were found at relatively low frequencies in peripheral blood. Blood from ankylosing spondylitis patients appeared to be characterized by a TCR beta motif composed of 7 to 9 highly homologous amino acid variants.

This clonotype has a handful of counts. Its cognate antigen has yet to be identified. No qualities accompany the bases; no much larger clone lies one base away. TCRdb shows the sequencer as Illumina HiSeq 2500. TCR beta libraries were prepared by quantitative 5'-RACE with molecular barcodes. Concerning the study's data processing: A new computational method based on a probabilistic model of VDJ rearrangement was used to identify disease-linked TCR variants. Using fastp trimming at Q25 and MiXCR clonotype assembly, TCRdb reanalyzed the public sequencing data and kept in-frame beta chains. Each CDR3 protein appears once, grouped with its most common genes and DNA. TCRdb, rather than the study authors, made the V and J calls. For this sample the table gives about 420,000 distinct CDR3 sequences, of which 20% to 25% were detected only once. The top ten constitute about 17% of the sample. Cut back by 8 bases and 7 bases, the V and J ends lie 17 bases apart. Spanning cysteine to phenylalanine, the CDR3 consists of 14 amino acids. Of all the DNA, just the CDR3 is kept, 42 bases in frame from base 1. CDR1 and CDR2 were assigned from the germline V gene as MNHNS and SASEGT.

This clonotype was sampled from a male donor with ankylosing spondylitis. Here the chain combines TRBV6-1 and TRBJ1-4; the D segment cannot be called with confidence. Sequenced: blood, either unsorted or a sorted T cell fraction (not recorded which). The nucleotides read TGTGCCAGCCTCAACGGGCAGAGGTCTGAAAAACTGTTTTTT. Translated, this gives CASLNGQRSEKLFF.